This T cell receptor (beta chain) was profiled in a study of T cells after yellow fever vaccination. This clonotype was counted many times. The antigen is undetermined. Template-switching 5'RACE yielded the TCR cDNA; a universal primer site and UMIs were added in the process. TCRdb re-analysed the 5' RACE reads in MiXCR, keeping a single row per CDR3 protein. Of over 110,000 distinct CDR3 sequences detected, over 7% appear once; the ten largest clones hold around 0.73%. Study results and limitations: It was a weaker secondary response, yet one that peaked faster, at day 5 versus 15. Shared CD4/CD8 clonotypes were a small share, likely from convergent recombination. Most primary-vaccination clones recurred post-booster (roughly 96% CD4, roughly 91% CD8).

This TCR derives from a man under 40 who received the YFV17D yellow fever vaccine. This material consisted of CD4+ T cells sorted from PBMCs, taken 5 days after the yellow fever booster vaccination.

CDR3 DNA: TGTGCCAGCTCACCACCGGTCTTAGAGGGAACTTTCTTT. As protein: CASSPPVLEGTFF. The chain uses TRBV18 and TRBJ1-1; D not certain. V shed 0 bases and J shed 12 bases, with 14 bases lying between them. The CDR3 is 13 amino acids. CDR1 is KGHSH and CDR2 is LQKENI in the germline V gene.